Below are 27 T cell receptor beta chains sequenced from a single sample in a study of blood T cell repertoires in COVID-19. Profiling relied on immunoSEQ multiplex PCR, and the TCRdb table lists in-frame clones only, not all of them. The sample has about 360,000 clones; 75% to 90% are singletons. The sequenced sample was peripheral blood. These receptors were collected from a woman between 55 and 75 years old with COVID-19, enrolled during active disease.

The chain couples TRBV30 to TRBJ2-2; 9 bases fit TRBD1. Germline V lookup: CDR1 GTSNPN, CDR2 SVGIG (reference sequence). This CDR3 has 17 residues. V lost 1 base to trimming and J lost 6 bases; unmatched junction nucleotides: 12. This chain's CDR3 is CAWSALAPGQGSGELFF. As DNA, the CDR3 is TGTGCCTGGAGTGCGCTAGCACCGGGACAGGGTTCCGGGGAGCTGTTTTTT.

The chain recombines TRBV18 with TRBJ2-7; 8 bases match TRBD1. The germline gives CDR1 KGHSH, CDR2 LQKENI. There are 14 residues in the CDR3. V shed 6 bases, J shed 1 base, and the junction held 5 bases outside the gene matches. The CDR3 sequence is CASSPGQESYEQYF. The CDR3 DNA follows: TGTGCCAGCTCCCCGGGACAGGAGTCCTACGAGCAGTACTTC.

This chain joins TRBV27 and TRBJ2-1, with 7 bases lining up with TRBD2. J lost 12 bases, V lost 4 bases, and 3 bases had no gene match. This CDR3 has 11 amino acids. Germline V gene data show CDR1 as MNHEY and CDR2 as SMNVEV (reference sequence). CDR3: CASSSGEGQFF. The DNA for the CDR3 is TGTGCCAGCAGTTCTGGGGAGGGGCAGTTCTTC.

The DNA for the CDR3 is TGTGCCAGCAGCAAAGTGGTGTCAGGATGTGGTGGCTATGGCTACACCTTC. Its translation is CASSKVVSGCGGYGYTF. The gene calls are TRBV21-1 and TRBJ1-2; the DNA was not compared with TRBD1, the D call given in the table. TRBV21-1 is a documented pseudogene. This CDR3 has 17 residues.

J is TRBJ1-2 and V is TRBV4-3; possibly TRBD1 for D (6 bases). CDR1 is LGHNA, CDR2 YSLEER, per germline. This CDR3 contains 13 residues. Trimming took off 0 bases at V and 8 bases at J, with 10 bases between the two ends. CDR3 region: CASSQEVQGGYTF. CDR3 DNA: TGCGCCAGCAGCCAAGAGGTCCAGGGGGGCTACACCTTC.

Here the CDR3 DNA reads TGTGCCAGCAGTTACCAAAGACTAGCGGGGGGTTCCACCGGGGAGCTGTTTTTT. It translates to CASSYQRLAGGSTGELFF. The gene calls are TRBV6-2 or TRBV6-3 and TRBJ2-2; TRBD2 matches 13 bases. Germline CDR1 MNHEY, CDR2 SVGEGT. CDR3 length: 18 amino acids. J lost 4 bases, V lost 2 bases, and 7 bases had no gene match.

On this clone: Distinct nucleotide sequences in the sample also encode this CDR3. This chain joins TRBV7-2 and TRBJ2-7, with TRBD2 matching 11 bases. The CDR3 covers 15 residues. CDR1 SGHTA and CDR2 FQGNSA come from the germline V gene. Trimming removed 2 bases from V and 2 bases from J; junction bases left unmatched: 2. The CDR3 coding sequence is TGTGCCAGCAGCTTATATAGCGGGGGGGCCTACGAGCAGTACTTC. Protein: CASSLYSGGAYEQYF.

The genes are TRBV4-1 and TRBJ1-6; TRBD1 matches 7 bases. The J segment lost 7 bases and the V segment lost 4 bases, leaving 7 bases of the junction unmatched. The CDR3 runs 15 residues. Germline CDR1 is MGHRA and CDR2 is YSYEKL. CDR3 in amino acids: CASSPEDRTNSPLHF. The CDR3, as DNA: TGCGCCAGCAGCCCAGAGGACAGGACAAATTCACCCCTCCACTTT.

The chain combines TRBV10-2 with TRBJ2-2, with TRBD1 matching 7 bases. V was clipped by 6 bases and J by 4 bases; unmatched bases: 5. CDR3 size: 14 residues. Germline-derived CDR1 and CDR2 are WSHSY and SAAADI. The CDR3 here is CASSRGQRTGELFF. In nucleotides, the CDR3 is TGCGCCAGCAGCCGGGGACAGCGCACCGGGGAGCTGTTTTTT.

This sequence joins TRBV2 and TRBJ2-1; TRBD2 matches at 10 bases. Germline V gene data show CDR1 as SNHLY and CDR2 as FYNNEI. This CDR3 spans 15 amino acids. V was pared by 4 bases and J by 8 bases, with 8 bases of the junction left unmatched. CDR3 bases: TGTGCCAGCAGTGCGGCGAGCGGGGGGGCGCATGAGCAGTTCTTC. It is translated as CASSAASGGAHEQFF.

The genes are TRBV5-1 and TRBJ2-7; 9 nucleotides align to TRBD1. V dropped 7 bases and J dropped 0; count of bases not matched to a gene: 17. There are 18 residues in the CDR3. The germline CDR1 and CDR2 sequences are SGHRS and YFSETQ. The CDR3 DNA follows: TGCGCCAGCGGAGGACAGGGGTTGGAGTTGGGTAGCTCCTACGAGCAGTACTTC. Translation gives CASGGQGLELGSSYEQYF.

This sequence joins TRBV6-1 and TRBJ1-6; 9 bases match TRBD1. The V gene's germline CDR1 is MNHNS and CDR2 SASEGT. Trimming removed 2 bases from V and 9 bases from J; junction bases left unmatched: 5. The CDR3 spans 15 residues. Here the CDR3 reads CASSESGTGISPLHF. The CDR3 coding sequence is TGTGCCAGCAGTGAATCGGGGACAGGGATTTCACCCCTCCACTTT.

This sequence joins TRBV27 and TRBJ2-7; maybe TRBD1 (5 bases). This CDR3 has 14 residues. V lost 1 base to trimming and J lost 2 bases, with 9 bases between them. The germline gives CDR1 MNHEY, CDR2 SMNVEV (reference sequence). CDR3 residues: CASSLYGATYEQYF. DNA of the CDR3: TGTGCCAGCAGTTTATATGGGGCGACCTACGAGCAGTACTTC.

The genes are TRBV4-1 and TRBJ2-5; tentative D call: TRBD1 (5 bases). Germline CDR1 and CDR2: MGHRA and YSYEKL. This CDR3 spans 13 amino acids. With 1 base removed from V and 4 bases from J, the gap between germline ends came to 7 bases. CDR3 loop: CASSQARGETQYF. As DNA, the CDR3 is TGCGCCAGCAGCCAAGCTAGGGGAGAGACCCAGTACTTC.

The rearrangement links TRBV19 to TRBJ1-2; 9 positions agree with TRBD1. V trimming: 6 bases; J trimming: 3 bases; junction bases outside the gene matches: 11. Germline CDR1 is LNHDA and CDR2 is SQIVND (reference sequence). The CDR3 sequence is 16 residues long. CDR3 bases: TGTGCCAGTAGAAAGCCGGGACAGGGTCCCCACTATGGCTACACCTTC. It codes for CASRKPGQGPHYGYTF.

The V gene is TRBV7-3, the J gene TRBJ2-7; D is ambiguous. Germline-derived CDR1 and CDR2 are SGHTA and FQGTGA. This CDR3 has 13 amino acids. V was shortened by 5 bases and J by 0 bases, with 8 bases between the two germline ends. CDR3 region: CASSLTPSYEQYF. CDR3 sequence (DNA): TGTGCCAGCAGCCTGACACCCTCCTACGAGCAGTACTTC.

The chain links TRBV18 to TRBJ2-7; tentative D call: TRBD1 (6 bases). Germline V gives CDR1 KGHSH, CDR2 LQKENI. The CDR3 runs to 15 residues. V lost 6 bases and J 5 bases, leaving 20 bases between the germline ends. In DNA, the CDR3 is TGTGCCAGCTCCTCAACAGGGTCCCTCCCGAACGAGCAGTACTTC. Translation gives CASSSTGSLPNEQYF.

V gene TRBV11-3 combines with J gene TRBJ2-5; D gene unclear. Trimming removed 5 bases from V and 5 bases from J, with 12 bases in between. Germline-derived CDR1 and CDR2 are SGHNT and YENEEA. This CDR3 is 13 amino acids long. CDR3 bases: TGTGCCAGCAGCAGCCGATCTTGGGAGACCCAGTACTTC. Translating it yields CASSSRSWETQYF.

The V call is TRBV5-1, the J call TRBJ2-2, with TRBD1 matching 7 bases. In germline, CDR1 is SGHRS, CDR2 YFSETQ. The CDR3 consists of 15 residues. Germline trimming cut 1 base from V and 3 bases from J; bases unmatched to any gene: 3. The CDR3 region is CASSLYQGDTGELFF. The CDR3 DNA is TGCGCCAGCAGCTTGTATCAGGGGGACACCGGGGAGCTGTTTTTT.

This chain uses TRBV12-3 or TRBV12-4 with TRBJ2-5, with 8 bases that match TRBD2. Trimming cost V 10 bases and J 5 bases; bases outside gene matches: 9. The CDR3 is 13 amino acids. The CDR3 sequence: CATRRGGRETQYF. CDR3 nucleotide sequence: TGTGCCACGCGGCGAGGCGGGAGGGAGACCCAGTACTTC.

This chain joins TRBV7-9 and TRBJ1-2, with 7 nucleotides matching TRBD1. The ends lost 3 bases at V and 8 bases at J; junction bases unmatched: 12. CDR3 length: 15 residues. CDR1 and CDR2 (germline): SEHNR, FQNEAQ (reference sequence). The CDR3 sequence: CASSFSGEQGEGYTF. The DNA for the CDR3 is TGTGCCAGCAGCTTTTCGGGGGAGCAGGGGGAAGGCTACACCTTC. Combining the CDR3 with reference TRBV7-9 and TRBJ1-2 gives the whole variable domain DTGVSQNPRHKITKRGQNVTFRCDPISEHNRLYWYRQTLGQGPEFLTYFQNEAQLEKSRLLSDRFSAERPKGSFSTLEIQRTEQGDSAMYLCASSFSGEQGEGYTFGSGTRLTVV.

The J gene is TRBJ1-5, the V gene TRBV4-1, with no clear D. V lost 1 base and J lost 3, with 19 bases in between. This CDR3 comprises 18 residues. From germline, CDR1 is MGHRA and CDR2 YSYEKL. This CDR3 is CASSQGPRGEGPNQPQHF. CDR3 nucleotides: TGCGCCAGCAGCCAAGGGCCCCGTGGGGAGGGTCCCAATCAGCCCCAGCATTTT.

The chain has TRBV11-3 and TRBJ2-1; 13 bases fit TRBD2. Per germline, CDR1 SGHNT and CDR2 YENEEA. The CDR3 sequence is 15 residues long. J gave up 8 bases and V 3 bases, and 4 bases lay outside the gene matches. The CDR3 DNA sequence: TGTGCCAGCAGCTTGGGACTAGCGGGGATATATGAGCAGTTCTTC. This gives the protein CASSLGLAGIYEQFF.

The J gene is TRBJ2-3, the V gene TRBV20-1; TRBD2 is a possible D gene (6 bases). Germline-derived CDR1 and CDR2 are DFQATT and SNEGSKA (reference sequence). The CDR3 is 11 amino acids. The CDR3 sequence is CSGFLADTQYF. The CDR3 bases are TGCAGCGGATTCCTAGCGGATACGCAGTATTTT.

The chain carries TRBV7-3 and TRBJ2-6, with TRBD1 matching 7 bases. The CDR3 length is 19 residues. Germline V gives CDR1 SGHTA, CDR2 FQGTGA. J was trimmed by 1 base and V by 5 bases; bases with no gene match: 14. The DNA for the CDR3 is TGTGCCAGCAGCCGTCTTCCGGGACAGCCTCCTTCTGGGGCCAACGTCCTGACTTTC. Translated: CASSRLPGQPPSGANVLTF.

Written as DNA, the CDR3 is TGCGCCAGCAGCATACTAGCGGGGGGAACCTACTCCTACAATGAGCAGTTCTTC. Translation gives CASSILAGGTYSYNEQFF. This chain uses TRBV5-1 with TRBJ2-1; 12 bases fit TRBD2. Germline CDR1 reads SGHRS; CDR2 reads YFSETQ. CDR3 length: 18 amino acids. The V gene end was trimmed by 4 bases and the J gene end by 0 bases; junction bases not matched to a gene: 8.

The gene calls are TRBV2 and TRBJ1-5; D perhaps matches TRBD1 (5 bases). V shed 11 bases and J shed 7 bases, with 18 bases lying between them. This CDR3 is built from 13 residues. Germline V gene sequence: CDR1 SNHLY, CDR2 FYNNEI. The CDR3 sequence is CASRGGEGQPQHF. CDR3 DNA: TGTGCCTCCCGCGGGGGTGAGGGACAGCCCCAGCATTTT.